The 11 T cell receptor beta chains below were found in one sample sequenced in a study of T cell changes during pregnancy in multiple sclerosis. Sequenced by immunoSEQ multiplex PCR; TCRdb stores in-frame clones only, minus some. The sample includes 93,000 or so clones, approximately 90% of them seen just once. The specimen was peripheral blood, collected after pregnancy. All receptors come from a female donor with multiple sclerosis, enrolled in a pregnancy study.

CDR3 bases: TGTGCCAGCAGCTTATACAGGGGAACTGAAGCTTTCTTT. As protein: CASSLYRGTEAFF. The genes are TRBV11-3 and TRBJ1-1, with 7 bases matching TRBD1. Germline CDR1 and CDR2: SGHNT and YENEEA. The CDR3 runs 13 residues. Unmatched junction bases numbered 2, after V lost 2 bases and J lost 5 bases. Full variable domain (rest looked up from reference TRBV11-3 and TRBJ1-1): EAGVVQSPRYKIIEKKQPVAFWCNPISGHNTLYWYLQNLGQGPELLIRYENEEAVDDSQLPKDRFSAERLKGVDSTLKIQPAELGDSAVYLCASSLYRGTEAFFGQGTRLTVV.

This chain links TRBV2 with TRBJ1-2; 7 bases fit TRBD1. With V trimmed by 7 bases and J by 1 base, 18 bases remained unmatched. This CDR3 is 18 amino acids long. Germline loops: CDR1 SNHLY, CDR2 FYNNEI. The CDR3, as DNA: TGTGCCAGCACCCGAGGGGGTACAGGGGCCCTCCTTAACTATGGCTACACCTTC. It yields the protein CASTRGGTGALLNYGYTF. Filled out from reference TRBV2 and TRBJ1-2, the complete variable domain reads EPEVTQTPSHQVTQMGQEVILRCVPISNHLYFYWYRQILGQKVEFLVSFYNNEISEKSEIFDDQFSVERPDGSNFTLKIRSTKLEDSAMYFCASTRGGTGALLNYGYTFGSGTRLTVV.

In this sample, this clone turned up once. The rearrangement joins TRBV11-3 to TRBJ1-2; weak D call: TRBD1 (6 bases). This CDR3 is 14 amino acids long. The germline gives CDR1 SGHNT, CDR2 YENEEA. V lost 0 bases and J 6 bases, leaving 11 bases between the germline ends. CDR3 sequence reads: CASSLDVTGHGYTF. The CDR3 DNA reads as TGTGCCAGCAGCTTAGATGTAACAGGGCATGGCTACACCTTC. Using reference TRBV11-3 and TRBJ1-2 for the parts outside the CDR3, the full variable domain is EAGVVQSPRYKIIEKKQPVAFWCNPISGHNTLYWYLQNLGQGPELLIRYENEEAVDDSQLPKDRFSAERLKGVDSTLKIQPAELGDSAVYLCASSLDVTGHGYTFGSGTRLTVV.

This clone showed up just once. The CDR3 nucleotides read TGCAGCGGATCCCGGACTAGCGATAGCACAGATACGCAGTATTTT. Its protein is CSGSRTSDSTDTQYF. This chain links TRBV29-1 with TRBJ2-3, with 9 bases lining up with TRBD2. CDR3 length equals 15 residues. V lost 7 bases and J lost 0; bases outside the gene matches: 8. Per germline, CDR1 SQVTM and CDR2 ANQGSEA.

This chain uses TRBV2 with TRBJ2-2, with 7 nucleotides matching TRBD2. From germline, CDR1 is SNHLY and CDR2 FYNNEI. This CDR3 has 14 residues. V trimming: 8 bases; J trimming: 0 bases; junction bases outside the gene matches: 3. CDR3 nucleotide sequence: TGTGCCAGCGGGGGGGTTCCGAACACCGGGGAGCTGTTTTTT. The encoded protein is CASGGVPNTGELFF.

The CDR3 DNA reads as TGTGCCAGCAGCAAACCCGGGGGAGGGGGAGAGGGTACTGAAGCTTTCTTT. Residues: CASSKPGGGGEGTEAFF. The gene calls are TRBV27 and TRBJ1-1; a possible D gene is TRBD1 (6 bases). The CDR3 has 17 amino acids. CDR1 and CDR2 (germline): MNHEY, SMNVEV (reference sequence). Trimming removed 6 bases at V and 5 bases at J, with 25 bases between.

In this sample, this clone turned up once. The chain has TRBV7-2 and TRBJ1-1, with D possibly TRBD1 on 5 matching bases. Trimming cost V 5 bases and J 5 bases, with 12 bases left between them. Germline CDR1 and CDR2: SGHTA and FQGNSA. This CDR3 contains 13 residues. Here the CDR3 DNA reads TGTGCCAGCAGCCATCCGGGGGGAACTGAAGCTTTCTTT. The encoded protein is CASSHPGGTEAFF.

The chain uses TRBV29-1 and TRBJ2-7; weak D call: TRBD1 (6 bases). Looked up from germline, CDR1 is SQVTM and CDR2 is ANQGSEA. V was trimmed by 6 bases and J by 3 bases, leaving 15 bases between them. The CDR3 sequence is 13 residues long. The DNA for the CDR3 is TGCAGCGTAGCAGACAGGTCGGGCTACGAGCAGTACTTC. This codes for CSVADRSGYEQYF.

This chain links TRBV27 with TRBJ2-2; D may be TRBD1 (6 bases). The CDR3 contains 14 residues. V lost 8 bases, J lost 7 bases, and 17 bases lay in between. Germline V gives CDR1 MNHEY, CDR2 SMNVEV (reference sequence). CDR3 DNA: TGTGCCAGCCGACTGGGACAACCCGTCGGGGAGCTGTTTTTT. This gives the protein CASRLGQPVGELFF.

This clone occurred once. The gene calls are TRBV18 and TRBJ2-3; 10 bases match TRBD1. This CDR3 is built from 15 residues. V was pared by 3 bases and J by 3 bases, with 3 bases of the junction left unmatched. Germline CDR1 and CDR2: KGHSH and LQKENI. CDR3 sequence (DNA): TGTGCCAGCTCACCGGGACAGGGGCGGACAGATACGCAGTATTTT. It codes for CASSPGQGRTDTQYF.

The chain joins TRBV7-9 to TRBJ1-4, with D unresolved. CDR1 and CDR2 from the germline V gene are SEHNR and FQNEAQ (reference sequence). The CDR3 covers 17 residues. Trimming took 4 bases from V and 0 from J, leaving 15 bases between them. The DNA of the CDR3 is TGTGCCAGCAGCTCCTCTCCCGGGAACCCAACTAATGAAAAACTGTTTTTT. It specifies CASSSSPGNPTNEKLFF.